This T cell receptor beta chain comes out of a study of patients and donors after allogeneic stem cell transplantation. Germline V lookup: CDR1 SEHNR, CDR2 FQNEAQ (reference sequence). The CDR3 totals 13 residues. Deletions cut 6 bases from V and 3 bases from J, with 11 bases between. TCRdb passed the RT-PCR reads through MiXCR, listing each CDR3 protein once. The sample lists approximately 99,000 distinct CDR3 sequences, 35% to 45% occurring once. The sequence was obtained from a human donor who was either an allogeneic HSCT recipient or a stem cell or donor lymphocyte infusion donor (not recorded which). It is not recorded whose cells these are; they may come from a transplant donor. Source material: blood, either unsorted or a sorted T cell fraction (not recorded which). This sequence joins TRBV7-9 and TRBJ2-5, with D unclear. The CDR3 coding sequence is TGTGCCAGCAGAGTTGCAGGAGAAGAGACCCAGTACTTC. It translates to CASRVAGEETQYF.